Shown below are 9 T cell receptor beta chains from a single sample sequenced in a study of beta chain features in type 1 diabetes. Investigators reverse transcribed all isolated RNA, so they sequenced expressed TCRB transcripts. Generated by immunoSEQ multiplex PCR, the TCRdb table keeps only in-frame clones and is missing some. The sample contains 900,000 or so clones, 15% to 20% of which appear only once. Sequences were obtained from naive CD4+ T cells from blood. The receptor source for this set is a woman aged 18-35 years in good health.

This clone was seen more than once but under ten times. The CDR3 is CASSLSGDRTYEQYF. The CDR3 bases are TGTGCCAGCAGCTTAAGTGGGGATCGAACCTACGAGCAGTACTTC. V usage is TRBV7-3 and J usage is TRBJ2-7; D call uncertain. The germline gives CDR1 SGHTA, CDR2 FQGTGA. The CDR3 extends over 15 amino acids. V lost 1 base and J 2 bases, leaving 12 bases between the germline ends.

This chain connects TRBV7-9 to TRBJ2-1, with 7 bases fitting TRBD2. The CDR3 is made up of 16 amino acids. Germline assignment: CDR1 SEHNR and CDR2 FQNEAQ (reference sequence). J gave up 4 bases and V 0 bases, and 6 bases lay outside the gene matches. The chain's CDR3 is CASSLAPAGRYNEQFF. The CDR3 coding sequence is TGTGCCAGCAGCTTAGCGCCAGCGGGACGTTACAATGAGCAGTTCTTC.

V gene TRBV10-3 combines with J gene TRBJ2-2; 11 nucleotides match TRBD1. The germline CDR1 and CDR2 sequences are ENHRY and SYGVKD. V shed 4 bases, J shed 4 bases, and the junction held 5 bases outside the gene matches. This CDR3 contains 16 residues. The CDR3 protein is CAISASGTGGTGELFF. The CDR3 DNA follows: TGTGCCATCAGTGCCTCCGGGACAGGGGGCACCGGGGAGCTGTTTTTT.

In its sample, this clone was seen a few times. The chain uses TRBV19 and TRBJ1-1, with TRBD1 identical over 7 bases. The CDR3 contains 14 residues. Germline trimming cut 5 bases from V and 4 bases from J; bases unmatched to any gene: 7. CDR1 LNHDA and CDR2 SQIVND come from the germline V gene (reference sequence). CDR3 in DNA: TGTGCCAGTAGTGTAAGACAGGGCCGCACTGAAGCTTTCTTT. Protein: CASSVRQGRTEAFF.

CDR3 nucleotide sequence: TGTGCCAGCAGCTTAGAGCCTCGCCGGCGGGAGGGTCAAGATACGCAGTATTTT. The encoded protein is CASSLEPRRREGQDTQYF. This sequence joins TRBV11-1 and TRBJ2-3, with TRBD2 matching 9 bases. The trim removed 1 base at V and 5 bases at J, leaving 13 bases unmatched. Germline V gene data show CDR1 as SGHAT and CDR2 as FQDESV (reference sequence). The CDR3 consists of 18 residues.

The chain uses TRBV4-1 and TRBJ2-3; 11 bases agree with TRBD1. Germline V CDR1 and CDR2: MGHRA, YSYEKL. V lost 4 bases, J lost 4 bases, and 10 bases stayed unmatched. The length of the CDR3 is 17 residues. In DNA form, the CDR3 reads TGCGCCAGCAGCCTAGAAGGACAGGGGGCAATTGCAGATACGCAGTATTTT. Its protein is CASSLEGQGAIADTQYF.

The chain recombines TRBV19 with TRBJ2-7; D might be TRBD1 (5 bases). CDR3 length: 13 residues. Trimming shortened V by 5 bases and J by 4 bases, and 12 bases separated the two germline ends. In germline, CDR1 is LNHDA, CDR2 SQIVND (reference sequence). In DNA, the CDR3 is TGTGCCAGTAGTTTCTCAGGGCGGTACGAGCAGTACTTC. This translates into CASSFSGRYEQYF.

This chain uses TRBV4-2 with TRBJ2-1; D ambiguous. Germline CDR1 reads LGHNA; CDR2 reads YNFKEQ. The CDR3 has 13 amino acids. Trimming stripped 0 bases from V and 8 bases from J, with 8 bases between. The CDR3 coding sequence is TGTGCCAGCAGCCAAGACTCAATTGATGAGCAGTTCTTC. As protein: CASSQDSIDEQFF.

This clone was observed a few times. The chain uses TRBV7-9 and TRBJ2-2; TRBD1 aligns across 7 bases. This CDR3 comprises 13 residues. V trimming: 5 bases; J trimming: 5 bases; junction bases outside the gene matches: 2. The germline CDR1 and CDR2 sequences are SEHNR and FQNEAQ (reference sequence). The CDR3 DNA reads TGTGCCAGCAGCGTACAGGGGACCGGGGAGCTGTTTTTT. Translated: CASSVQGTGELFF.